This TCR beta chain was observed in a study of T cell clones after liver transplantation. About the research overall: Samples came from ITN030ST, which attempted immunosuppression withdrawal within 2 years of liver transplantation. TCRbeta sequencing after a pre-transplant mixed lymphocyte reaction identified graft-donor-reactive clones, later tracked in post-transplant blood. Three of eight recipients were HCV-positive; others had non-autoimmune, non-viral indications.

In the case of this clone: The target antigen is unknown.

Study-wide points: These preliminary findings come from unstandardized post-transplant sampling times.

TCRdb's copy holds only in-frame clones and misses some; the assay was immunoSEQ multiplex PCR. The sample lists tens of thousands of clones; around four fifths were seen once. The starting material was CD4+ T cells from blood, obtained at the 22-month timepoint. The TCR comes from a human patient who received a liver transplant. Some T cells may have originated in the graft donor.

CDR3 residues: CASSPIVWGTRQETQYF. The CDR3 DNA reads as TGTGCCAGCAGCCCAATCGTTTGGGGGACTCGGCAAGAGACCCAGTACTTC. The rearrangement links TRBV7-9 to TRBJ2-5; maybe TRBD2 (6 bases). CDR1 and CDR2 (germline): SEHNR, FQNEAQ (reference sequence). The CDR3 totals 17 residues. V lost 5 bases to trimming and J lost 2 bases, with 21 bases between them.